The 9 T cell receptor beta chains reported below all come from one sample, sequenced in a study of blood T cell repertoires in COVID-19. Sequenced by immunoSEQ multiplex PCR; TCRdb stores in-frame clones only, minus some. The repertoire includes some 150,000 clones, roughly nine tenths of them detected once, and about 2.4% sits in the top ten. Sequencing was carried out using peripheral blood. The receptors were gathered from a woman aged 70-85 years with acute or convalescent COVID-19.

In this sample, this clone turned up a few times. The CDR3 nucleotides read TGTGCCACTGCCTATAGCGCAACTAATGAAAAACTGTTTTTT. The encoded protein is CATAYSATNEKLFF. The chain has TRBV19 and TRBJ1-4; D is unclear. Per the germline V gene, CDR1 is LNHDA and CDR2 is SQIVND (reference sequence). The ends were cut back, 10 bases at V and 0 bases at J, with 12 bases in the middle. The CDR3 totals 14 residues.

V and J are TRBV5-4 and TRBJ2-1; D unresolved. The length of the CDR3 is 14 residues. Germline assignment: CDR1 SGHNT and CDR2 YYREEE (reference sequence). Trimming took 4 bases from V and 2 from J, leaving 10 bases between them. Here the CDR3 reads CASSQDKTYNEQFF. DNA for the CDR3: TGTGCCAGCAGCCAAGACAAGACCTACAATGAGCAGTTCTTC.

The V call is TRBV7-9, the J call TRBJ1-4, with D perhaps TRBD1 (6 bases). Trimming took 2 bases from V and 2 from J, leaving 15 bases between them. In germline, CDR1 is SEHNR, CDR2 FQNEAQ (reference sequence). CDR3 size: 17 residues. CDR3 loop: CASSLSGGARTNEKLFF. CDR3 DNA sequence: TGTGCCAGCAGCTTAAGTGGGGGGGCTAGGACTAATGAAAAACTGTTTTTT.

V is TRBV27 and J is TRBJ2-3; TRBD1 might be the D (5 bases). Germline lookup yields CDR1 MNHEY and CDR2 SMNVEV (reference sequence). The CDR3 loop spans 15 amino acids. V was pared by 5 bases and J by 7 bases, with 19 bases between. CDR3 amino acids: CASSPRPRQTYTQYF. The CDR3 DNA is TGTGCCAGCAGTCCCCGGCCCCGACAGACTTATACGCAGTATTTT.

The rearrangement links TRBV7-3 to TRBJ2-3; D possibly corresponds to TRBD1 (6 bases). In germline, CDR1 is SGHTA, CDR2 FQGTGA. The CDR3 length is 16 residues. The V and J ends lost 5 bases and 0 bases respectively, with 15 bases between them. The CDR3: CASSPIPGQSTDTQYF. The CDR3 DNA is TGTGCCAGCAGCCCCATCCCGGGACAAAGCACAGATACGCAGTATTTT.

This chain connects TRBV21-1 to TRBJ2-5; TRBD2, the table's D call, lacks a check against the DNA. TRBV21-1 is described as a pseudogene. CDR3 length equals 15 residues. CDR3 in DNA: TGTGCCAGCAGCAAAGAGGCGGGGGGCCAAGAGACCCAGTACTTC. Translated, it gives CASSKEAGGQETQYF.

The genes are TRBV7-9 and TRBJ1-5; 8 bases are shared with TRBD1. Trimming removed 4 bases from V and 3 bases from J; junction bases left unmatched: 5. CDR1 is SEHNR, CDR2 FQNEAQ, per germline (reference sequence). The CDR3 is made up of 15 amino acids. CDR3 DNA: TGTGCCAGCAGCTCAGCGGACAGGGACAATCAGCCCCAGCATTTT. Its protein product is CASSSADRDNQPQHF.

The chain links TRBV7-3 to TRBJ2-1; TRBD2 aligns across 10 bases. Unmatched junction bases numbered 5, after V lost 4 bases and J lost 2 bases. The CDR3 extends over 16 amino acids. Germline V gene data show CDR1 as SGHTA and CDR2 as FQGTGA. In nucleotides, the CDR3 is TGTGCCAGCAGCTCGTATACTAGCGGGGCCTACAATGAGCAGTTCTTC. Translating gives CASSSYTSGAYNEQFF.

The chain couples TRBV7-9 to TRBJ1-6; perhaps TRBD1 as D (5 bases). Germline V lookup: CDR1 SEHNR, CDR2 FQNEAQ (reference sequence). With 1 base removed from V and 12 bases from J, the gap between germline ends came to 16 bases. There are 15 residues in the CDR3. Here the CDR3 DNA reads TGTGCCAGCAGCTTAGGCACAGGAGACAACCGACCCCTCCACTTT. As protein: CASSLGTGDNRPLHF.